The next 5 T cell receptor beta chains were all read from a single sample in a study of identical twins. TCRdb re-analysed the 5' RACE reads in MiXCR, keeping a single row per CDR3 protein. Here the sample spans approximately 890,000 distinct CDR3 sequences, over 9% being singletons. The data also belong to a second study, concerning yellow fever vaccine responses in identical twins.

The sequenced sample consisted of PBMCs. The receptors here all came from a woman in her late teens or twenties in good health.

This clonotype has just a few counts. V and J are TRBV6-5 and TRBJ2-5; TRBD2 is a possible D gene (6 bases). The CDR3 has 17 residues. CDR1 is MNHEY, CDR2 SVGAGI, per germline. V was cut by 2 bases and J by 2 bases, with 18 bases left in between. The CDR3 coding sequence is TGTGCCAGCAGTTACGCTGAGCGGGCGACCGATCAAGAGACCCAGTACTTC. This codes for CASSYAERATDQETQYF.

The chain employs TRBV11-2 and TRBJ2-6, with TRBD1 identical over 8 bases. This CDR3 is 16 amino acids long. CDR1 SGHAT and CDR2 FQNNGV come from the germline V gene. Trimming cost V 5 bases and J 3 bases; bases outside gene matches: 6. CDR3 in amino acids: CASSANRGVGANVLTF. The DNA of the CDR3 is TGTGCCAGCAGCGCCAACAGGGGGGTTGGGGCCAACGTCCTGACTTTC.

This chain uses TRBV10-3 with TRBJ2-1, with 9 bases matching TRBD1. Trimming removed 10 bases from V and 6 bases from J; junction bases left unmatched: 10. There are 14 residues in the CDR3. Germline CDR1 reads ENHRY; CDR2 reads SYGVKD. The chain's CDR3 is CATGRDREANEQFF. As DNA, the CDR3 is TGTGCCACCGGACGGGACAGGGAGGCCAATGAGCAGTTCTTC.

The chain joins TRBV15 to TRBJ2-1; 10 positions match TRBD2. From germline, CDR1 is LNHNV and CDR2 YYDKDF (reference sequence). This CDR3 has 20 residues. V was pared by 5 bases and J by 4 bases, with 20 bases of the junction left unmatched. The CDR3 nucleotides read TGTGCCACCAGCGGCGGGACTAGCGCCACTACCACCACCGATTACAATGAGCAGTTCTTC. Protein product: CATSGGTSATTTTDYNEQFF.

This clonotype has more than one count but fewer than ten. The rearrangement uses TRBV19 and TRBJ2-1; D not certain. Germline CDR1 and CDR2: LNHDA and SQIVND (reference sequence). With 4 bases removed from V and 5 bases from J, the gap between germline ends came to 9 bases. The CDR3 contains 13 residues. The CDR3: CASSKGWDNEQFF. CDR3 bases: TGTGCCAGTAGTAAAGGATGGGACAATGAGCAGTTCTTC.